A single TCR beta chain is shown here with its context. The antigen is unknown. Repertoires were generated with immunoSEQ multiplex PCR, while TCRdb's copy carries only in-frame clones and drops some. The sample yields about 110,000 clones, 85% to 90% seen once. This record belongs to a study of T cell responses to AZD1222 COVID-19 vaccine. The ends were cut back, 2 bases at V and 4 bases at J, with 15 bases in the middle. There are 15 residues in the CDR3. The germline CDR1 and CDR2 sequences are SGHRS and YFSETQ. Study-wide points: Mostly white British, mostly female donors; authors suggested clonal diversity may be underestimated. Unmutated variant regions reportedly attract nearly half of all spike-specific TCRs.

J is TRBJ2-5 and V is TRBV5-1; D perhaps matches TRBD2 (6 bases). The sample in question was peripheral blood, obtained 28 days after the second AZD1222 dose. The receptor comes from an adult who received the AZD1222 COVID-19 vaccine. The CDR3 coding sequence is TGCGCCAGCAGCTTCTCGGGACTGGAGAGAGAGACCCAGTACTTC. Translating it yields CASSFSGLERETQYF.